The T cell receptor beta chain under discussion was sequenced for a study of blood T cell repertoires in COVID-19. Looking at the study overall: Collection of acute and convalescent COVID-19 samples took place in the United States, Italy and Spain.

Germline CDR1 reads LGHNA; CDR2 reads YNFKEQ. The length of the CDR3 is 17 residues. J lost 8 bases, V lost 1 base, and 12 bases had no gene match. Produced via immunoSEQ multiplex PCR; TCRdb's table is partial and in-frame only. The table lists 450,000 or so clones, roughly 89% of them singletons. The TCR originated in a man between 18 and 35 years old with COVID-19, enrolled during active disease. The chain is built from TRBV4-2 and TRBJ2-1; 9 nucleotides align to TRBD2. Source material: peripheral blood. The CDR3 reads CASSQAAGGPLGDEQFF. The CDR3 bases are TGTGCCAGCAGCCAAGCGGCGGGGGGGCCGTTGGGGGATGAGCAGTTCTTC.